This entry is about one T cell receptor beta chain. The antigen it binds to is not known. Per-base quality was not reported, and no clone a single base away is much larger than it. This sample is part of a study of Ad26.COV2.S vaccination and SARS-CoV-2 variants (dated by TCRdb to about 2021). Notes on the research overall: Vaccine-arm donors came from COV1001, a multicentre, randomized, double-blind, placebo-controlled phase I-IIa trial of Ad26.COV2.S in healthy adults. Dosing of Ad26.COV2.S was intramuscular, at either 5x10^10 or 1x10^11 viral particles, delivered as one shot or as two shots spaced 56 days apart. The specificity and breadth of SARS-CoV-2-reactive T cell receptors after Ad26.COV2.S vaccination were assessed by TCRbeta repertoire sequencing. The TCR-sequenced set comprised approximately 32 samples: around 20 Ad26.COV2.S vaccine recipients, 5 placebo recipients and 8 SARS-CoV-2 convalescent individuals. Trial participants were randomized into five groups of five: low-dose or high-dose Ad26.COV2.S given once or twice, or placebo on both occasions. Blinding of investigators to trial group allocation was maintained during experiments and outcome assessment.

Findings and caveats that apply to the study as a whole: The authors noted that total T cell responses may have been underestimated by the TCR breadth and depth analyses. Compared with placebo recipients, Ad26.COV2.S recipients showed higher spike-specific TCR breadth (P = 0.0014). The study was not powered to compare responses between vaccine doses or regimens. After vaccination, spike-specific CD8+ and CD4+ T cell responses were reported to show substantial breadth. Vaccine and placebo recipients had comparable non-spike TCR breadth, which fits with the vaccine containing only spike.

In the paper's terms, the treatment or condition label means: 15 to 20 received Ad26.COV2.S at low or high dose, single or two shots; several received placebo; per-sample allocation not given. For vaccine and placebo recipients, repertoires were sequenced using samples collected on day 63 after the first injection. Cohort 1b enrolled 25 adults aged 18-55 years at a single site in Boston, USA, between 29 July and 7 August 2020. Ad26.COV2.S consisted of a replication-incompetent adenovirus type 26 vector by which a prefusion-stabilized SARS-CoV-2 spike protein from the original Wuhan strain was expressed. Reading from cysteine to phenylalanine, the CDR3 counts 12 amino acids. The CDR3 DNA has 36 bases and is translated from base 1. For CDR1 and CDR2, the germline V gene lists WSHSY and SAAADI. The V and J ends are trimmed by 5 bases and 6 bases, leaving 11 bases between them. TCRbeta CDR3 regions were sequenced with the immunoSEQ Assay. After extraction, genomic DNA underwent amplification by bias-controlled multiplex PCR, followed by high-throughput sequencing. The paper's data handling went like this. Collapsing and filtering of sequences were performed to quantify the absolute abundance of each unique TCRbeta CDR3 region. T cell fraction was estimated by normalization of TCRbeta template counts to usable DNA, with usable DNA being measured through amplification of reference genes present in all nucleated cells. Repertoire TCRs were annotated as SARS-CoV-2-specific when V gene, CDR3 amino acid sequence and J gene were exactly matched to a known reactive TCR set. The reference SARS-CoV-2 TCR set came from MIRA and was filtered for enrichment in COVID-19-positive ImmuneCODE repertoires, removing public or cross-reactive TCRs. Based on the MIRA antigens, annotated TCRs were further analysed at the level of specific ORF or position within ORF. Breadth was defined as the number of annotated unique rearrangements divided by the total number of unique productive rearrangements, and depth was defined as the summed frequency of the annotated unique rearrangements. Two-sided Wilcoxon rank-sum tests were used to compare TCR breadth between groups. Not all clones reach the TCRdb copy of this immuneACCESS table, which keeps in-frame sequences only. Checked studies attribute under half of the gap to unresolved V genes and leave the rest unexplained. The V and J calls and the clone size are those of that table, but D and trimming were determined from the DNA. The sample table contains more than 350,000 clones; only one count was recorded for around 90% of them. The biggest ten clones account for more than 10% of the sample.

The receptor comes from a person between 18 and 60 years old who received the Ad26.COV2.S COVID-19 vaccine or a placebo. This chain is built from TRBV10-2 and TRBJ2-7; no D gene call is confident. The sequencing here drew on peripheral blood, taken in a trial of Ad26.COV2.S vaccine versus placebo. Read as DNA, the sequence is TGCGCCAGCAGTCCCGTAGTTGGCGAGCAGTACTTC. The encoded protein is CASSPVVGEQYF.